This TCR beta chain is from a study of T cell changes during pregnancy in multiple sclerosis. Method: immunoSEQ multiplex PCR; TCRdb's copy keeps in-frame clones and lacks some. Counted here are about 32,000 clones, over 85% occurring once; the ten biggest clones make up about 5.4%. CDR1 is MNHEY and CDR2 is SMNVEV in the germline V gene (reference sequence). Trimming shortened V by 5 bases and J by 6 bases, and 11 bases separated the two germline ends. The CDR3 covers 13 residues. The starting material was CD8+ T cells from peripheral blood mononuclear cells, obtained in the first trimester of pregnancy. The chain carries TRBV27 and TRBJ1-5; D unresolved. The source of this sequence is a female donor with multiple sclerosis, enrolled in a pregnancy study. In DNA form, the CDR3 reads TGTGCCAGCAGTCCGCCGACGGGTCAGCCCCAGCATTTT. Protein: CASSPPTGQPQHF.